The entry below describes one TCR beta chain. What it binds is unknown. Profiling relied on immunoSEQ multiplex PCR, and the TCRdb table lists in-frame clones only, not all of them. Among 93,000 or so clones listed, 93% were seen once. V was pared by 5 bases and J by 7 bases, with 18 bases between. Germline V gene sequence: CDR1 MNHEY, CDR2 SVGAGI. CDR3 length equals 15 residues. These data come from a study of graft-versus-host responses after intestinal transplantation. Looking at the study overall: Each of the recipients got a multivisceral, liver-intestinal, or isolated intestinal transplant. The recipients all started with anti-thymocyte globulin induction and then took tacrolimus and steroids for about 3 years. General study findings and limits: Allografts carried high graft-versus-host to host-versus-graft clonal ratios in patients having graft-donor T cell macrochimerism. Some GvH clones appeared in ileal mucosa or blood before recipient bone marrow.

This TCR came from a human donor who received an intestinal transplant. Sequenced material: unstimulated CD8+ T cells sorted from spleen or lymph node cells, taken before intestinal transplant. The chain uses TRBV6-5 and TRBJ2-1; D possibly matches TRBD1 or TRBD2 (5 bases each). CDR3 sequence reads: CASSSQFGTPNEQFF. The CDR3 DNA follows: TGTGCCAGCAGTAGCCAGTTTGGGACCCCAAATGAGCAGTTCTTC.